The 4 T cell receptor beta chains below were found in one sample sequenced in a study of lymphopenia after photon versus proton radiotherapy. TCRdb's table, derived via immunoSEQ multiplex PCR, lists solely in-frame clones and lacks some. This sample has 30,000 to 40,000 clones, with nearly 85% found just once. Material: peripheral blood, obtained from a patient treated with proton-based radiotherapy. These receptors all come from a woman in her seventies with pancreatic cancer.

This clone was seen a single time. The V and J genes are TRBV30 and TRBJ2-3; D could derive from TRBD1 or TRBD2 (5 bases each). The V gene's germline CDR1 is GTSNPN and CDR2 SVGIG (reference sequence). The CDR3 has 15 residues. V lost 0 bases and J 4 bases, leaving 14 bases between the germline ends. CDR3 in DNA: TGTGCCTGGAGTGTAAGGGCGGTGGGGGCAGATACGCAGTATTTT. Its protein product is CAWSVRAVGADTQYF.

The chain employs TRBV5-4 and TRBJ1-2; 9 bases map to TRBD1. Germline V lookup: CDR1 SGHNT, CDR2 YYREEE (reference sequence). This CDR3 has 14 residues. Unmatched junction bases numbered 7, after V lost 3 bases and J lost 7 bases. The DNA of the CDR3 is TGTGCCAGCAGCTATCAACAGGGGGCGGGTGGCTACACCTTC. It codes for CASSYQQGAGGYTF.

This chain joins TRBV7-2 and TRBJ2-5, with 8 bases matching TRBD2. J lost 4 bases, V lost 5 bases, and 9 bases had no gene match. The CDR3 covers 15 residues. Germline V CDR1 and CDR2: SGHTA, FQGNSA. The CDR3 DNA follows: TGTGCCAGCAGCCCTTCGGGAGGGCCTGTAGAGACCCAGTACTTC. It translates to CASSPSGGPVETQYF.

This clone was observed a handful of times. This chain links TRBV30 with TRBJ2-2; no clear D. The CDR3 sequence is 12 residues long. The V end was cut by 2 bases, the J end by 6 bases, with 7 bases between. Germline V gives CDR1 GTSNPN, CDR2 SVGIG (reference sequence). CDR3 protein: CAWSLRPGELFF. For the CDR3, the DNA is TGTGCCTGGAGTCTCAGGCCCGGGGAGCTGTTTTTT.